The 26 T cell receptor beta chains below were found in one sample sequenced in a study of T cell responses to AZD1222 COVID-19 vaccine. Assay used: immunoSEQ multiplex PCR; TCRdb lists only in-frame clones, some missing. This table holds roughly 120,000 clones, 80% to 85% found once. The input for sequencing was peripheral blood, taken on day 0 of AZD1222 vaccination. The receptors come from an adult in good health.

This clone was picked up one time. The chain is built from TRBV3-1 (or the pseudogene TRBV3-2) and TRBJ2-2; D is undetermined. The germline V gene encodes CDR1 LGHDT and CDR2 YNNKEL (reference sequence). There are 15 residues in the CDR3. Trimming took 4 bases from V and 1 from J, leaving 10 bases between them. This CDR3 reads CASSLGPGNTGELFF. The CDR3 DNA is TGTGCCAGCAGCCTCGGACCAGGGAACACCGGGGAGCTGTTTTTT.

This chain links TRBV7-2 with TRBJ1-2, with D perhaps TRBD1 (6 bases). V was clipped by 5 bases and J by 6 bases, with 19 bases between them. The germline CDR1 and CDR2 sequences are SGHTA and FQGNSA. CDR3 length equals 15 residues. CDR3 sequence (DNA): TGTGCCAGCAGCCAAACCCCTGGGGGCGGGAATGGCTACACCTTC. Translated, it gives CASSQTPGGGNGYTF.

V and J are TRBV11-3 and TRBJ2-2, with 10 positions matching TRBD1. The CDR3 contains 17 residues. V trimming: 5 bases; J trimming: 0 bases; junction bases outside the gene matches: 6. Germline V gene data show CDR1 as SGHNT and CDR2 as YENEEA. Here the CDR3 DNA reads TGTGCCAGCAGCCGCCGGGACAGGGGATCGAACACCGGGGAGCTGTTTTTT. It specifies CASSRRDRGSNTGELFF.

About this clone: Other DNA sequences in the sample encode the same CDR3. The gene calls are TRBV4-3 and TRBJ2-4; 11 positions agree with TRBD1. There are 14 residues in the CDR3. The V and J ends lost 4 bases and 8 bases, in that order; junction bases with no gene match: 4. The germline V gene has CDR1 LGHNA and CDR2 YSLEER. The CDR3 loop is CASSLGQGADIQYF. CDR3 sequence (DNA): TGCGCCAGCAGCCTTGGACAGGGGGCAGACATTCAGTACTTC.

The chain carries TRBV5-1 and TRBJ2-7, with 8 positions matching TRBD1. Losses at the gene ends were 4 bases for V and 5 bases for J; bases not matched to a gene: 5. The CDR3 is 13 residues long. CDR1 SGHRS and CDR2 YFSETQ come from the germline V gene. The CDR3 DNA is TGCGCCAGCAGCCAGGACAGGGTTGACGAGCAGTACTTC. Residues: CASSQDRVDEQYF.

This clone showed up just once. The V and J genes are TRBV2 and TRBJ2-3; D call uncertain. CDR3 length: 15 residues. V was clipped by 0 bases and J by 8 bases, with 15 bases between them. Germline V lookup: CDR1 SNHLY, CDR2 FYNNEI. The CDR3, as DNA: TGTGCCAGCAGTGAAGCCCCCGAAAGTCGTGGTACGCAGTATTTT. It codes for CASSEAPESRGTQYF.

The rearrangement joins TRBV11-2 to TRBJ2-1, with D perhaps assigned TRBD1 or TRBD2 (6 bases each). V was cut by 1 base and J by 0 bases, with 13 bases left in between. Germline lookup yields CDR1 SGHAT and CDR2 FQNNGV. The CDR3 is 17 residues long. The CDR3 spells CASSLGGAKSSYNEQFF. The CDR3, as DNA: TGTGCCAGCAGCTTAGGGGGGGCGAAAAGCTCCTACAATGAGCAGTTCTTC.

The rearrangement joins TRBV19 to TRBJ1-2; D uncertain. V dropped 1 base and J dropped 14 bases, with 20 bases sitting between them. This CDR3 is 14 amino acids long. Looked up from germline, CDR1 is LNHDA and CDR2 is SQIVND (reference sequence). The CDR3 DNA sequence: TGTGCCAGTAGTATAGGCCCTTTGACTCCGGCGGGTACCTTC. Amino acids: CASSIGPLTPAGTF. Using reference TRBV19 and TRBJ1-2 for the parts outside the CDR3, the full variable domain is DGGITQSPKYLFRKEGQNVTLSCEQNLNHDAMYWYRQDPGQGLRLIYYSQIVNDFQKGDIAEGYSVSREKKESFPLTVTSAQKNPTAFYLCASSIGPLTPAGTFGSGTRLTVV.

The chain links TRBV19 to TRBJ2-2; D remains unclear. This CDR3 region has 14 residues. V was pared by 5 bases and J by 6 bases, with 13 bases between. The germline V gene encodes CDR1 LNHDA and CDR2 SQIVND (reference sequence). The CDR3 nucleotides are TGTGCCAGTAGTCGGCGAGTCATGTCCGGGGAGCTGTTTTTT. It codes for CASSRRVMSGELFF.

The rearrangement uses TRBV28 and TRBJ2-2; D is unclear. The CDR3 covers 12 residues. V was shortened by 2 bases and J by 5 bases, with 3 bases between the two germline ends. CDR1 is MDHEN and CDR2 is SYDVKM in the germline V gene. As DNA, the CDR3 is TGTGCCAGCAGTTTACTAACCGGGGAGCTGTTTTTT. Translation: CASSLLTGELFF.

This chain joins TRBV5-4 and TRBJ2-2; D gene unclear. The CDR3 loop spans 15 amino acids. V was trimmed by 0 bases and J by 3 bases, leaving 9 bases between them. CDR1 is SGHNT, CDR2 YYREEE, per germline (reference sequence). The CDR3 DNA sequence: TGTGCCAGCAGCTTGGACGGCGCGTACACCGGGGAGCTGTTTTTT. Its protein product is CASSLDGAYTGELFF.

The genes are TRBV7-6 and TRBJ1-5; D might be TRBD1 (5 bases). Deletions cut 1 base from V and 5 bases from J, with 9 bases between. This CDR3 comprises 14 residues. From germline, CDR1 is SGHVS and CDR2 FNYEAQ. The CDR3 loop is CASSLDGGDQPQHF. The CDR3 DNA follows: TGTGCCAGCAGCTTAGATGGGGGAGATCAGCCCCAGCATTTT.

The V gene is TRBV5-1, the J gene TRBJ1-4, with a tentative D call TRBD1 (5 bases). Germline-derived CDR1 and CDR2 are SGHRS and YFSETQ. Trimming removed 4 bases from V and 7 bases from J, with 14 bases in between. The CDR3 has 14 amino acids. For the CDR3, the DNA is TGCGCCAGCAGCCTGGGACCGGGAGGTGAAAAACTGTTTTTT. Translated, it gives CASSLGPGGEKLFF.

The DNA for the CDR3 is TGTGCCAGCAGCCAAGATTCGTCGCGCTACGAGCAGTACTTC. Protein sequence: CASSQDSSRYEQYF. The chain employs TRBV3-1 (or the pseudogene TRBV3-2) and TRBJ2-7; D gene ambiguous. The V gene lost 0 bases and the J gene lost 3 bases, with 9 bases spanning the gap. Germline-derived CDR1 and CDR2 are LGHDT and YNNKEL (reference sequence). The length of the CDR3 is 14 residues.

The V call is TRBV19, the J call TRBJ1-3, with 7 bases fitting TRBD1. V lost 4 bases to trimming and J lost 5 bases; unmatched junction nucleotides: 5. The CDR3 runs to 14 residues. Germline lookup yields CDR1 LNHDA and CDR2 SQIVND (reference sequence). CDR3 coding DNA: TGTGCCAGTAGTAAGGGACAGCGAAGAAACACCATATATTTT. This translates into CASSKGQRRNTIYF. The complete variable domain, with remaining parts taken from reference TRBV19 and TRBJ1-3, reads DGGITQSPKYLFRKEGQNVTLSCEQNLNHDAMYWYRQDPGQGLRLIYYSQIVNDFQKGDIAEGYSVSREKKESFPLTVTSAQKNPTAFYLCASSKGQRRNTIYFGEGSWLTVV.

The chain recombines TRBV7-8 with TRBJ1-2, with D uncertain. CDR1 SGHVS and CDR2 FQNEAQ come from the germline V gene. V lost 4 bases and J lost 2, with 8 bases in between. This CDR3 is 13 amino acids long. The CDR3: CASSSGRNYGYTF. The CDR3 DNA is TGTGCCAGCAGCTCCGGACGGAACTATGGCTACACCTTC. The full variable domain, its missing parts supplied by reference TRBV7-8 and TRBJ1-2, is GAGVSQSPRYKVAKRGQDVALRCDPISGHVSLFWYQQALGQGPEFLTYFQNEAQLDKSGLPSDRFFAERPEGSVSTLKIQRTQQEDSAVYLCASSSGRNYGYTFGSGTRLTVV.

Turning to this clone: The junction does not match germline at one end; this may be a read error. This rearrangement joins TRBV5-1 to TRBJ1-5, with 9 nucleotides matching TRBD1. CDR1 SGHRS and CDR2 YFSETQ come from the germline V gene. The CDR3 is 14 residues long. This chain's CDR3 is CASSLGQGIQPQHF. The CDR3 coding sequence is TGCGCCAGCAGTTTGGGACAGGGAATACAGCCCCAGCATTTT. Together with reference TRBV5-1 and TRBJ1-5, the CDR3 gives the full variable domain: KAGVTQTPRYLIKTRGQQVTLSCSPISGHRSVSWYQQTPGQGLQFLFEYFSETQRNKGNFPGRFSGRQFSNSRSEMNVSTLELGDSALYLCASSLGQGIQPQHFGDGTRLSIL.

The chain joins TRBV9 to TRBJ2-7, with D possibly TRBD2 on 5 matching bases. Trimming left V 2 bases short and J 1 base short, with 7 bases between. This CDR3 region has 13 residues. Germline-derived CDR1 and CDR2 are SGDLS and YYNGEE. The CDR3 bases are TGTGCCAGCAGCGTCGGGAATTCCTACGAGCAGTACTTC. Its protein is CASSVGNSYEQYF.

CDR3 DNA sequence: TGCAGCGTTGCTGGGCAGCAGATCAATGAGCAGTTCTTC. Protein product: CSVAGQQINEQFF. The chain combines TRBV29-1 with TRBJ2-1; D not resolved. This CDR3 contains 13 residues. V was clipped by 4 bases and J by 6 bases, with 13 bases between them. Looked up from germline, CDR1 is SQVTM and CDR2 is ANQGSEA.

This clone showed up just a few times. The chain recombines TRBV4-3 with TRBJ2-7, with a weak D call TRBD1 (5 bases). CDR1 is LGHNA, CDR2 YSLEER, per germline. With 0 bases removed from V and 4 bases from J, the gap between germline ends came to 16 bases. This CDR3 region has 16 residues. CDR3 DNA sequence: TGCGCCAGCAGCCAAGATAGGACGGGCAGGGTGTACGAGCAGTACTTC. This sequence encodes CASSQDRTGRVYEQYF.

This clone was observed a handful of times. V gene TRBV7-2 combines with J gene TRBJ2-1; D call uncertain. This CDR3 is built from 13 residues. The V gene lost 7 bases and the J gene lost 5 bases, with 12 bases spanning the gap. The germline gives CDR1 SGHTA, CDR2 FQGNSA. This chain's CDR3 is CASKVSKHNEQFF. CDR3 sequence (DNA): TGTGCCAGCAAGGTCTCAAAACACAATGAGCAGTTCTTC.

This clone was observed a handful of times. This sequence joins TRBV5-1 and TRBJ2-1, with 12 bases that match TRBD2. The CDR3 totals 14 residues. V gave up 3 bases and J gave up 7 bases; unmatched junction bases: 2. Germline CDR1 is SGHRS and CDR2 is YFSETQ. CDR3 DNA sequence: TGCGCCAGCAGCTCAACTAGCGGGAGGAATGAGCAGTTCTTC. Translation: CASSSTSGRNEQFF. Full variable domain (remainder filled in from reference TRBV5-1 and TRBJ2-1): KAGVTQTPRYLIKTRGQQVTLSCSPISGHRSVSWYQQTPGQGLQFLFEYFSETQRNKGNFPGRFSGRQFSNSRSEMNVSTLELGDSALYLCASSSTSGRNEQFFGPGTRLTVL.

The chain combines TRBV18 with TRBJ1-1, with TRBD1 matching 7 bases. Germline values: CDR1 KGHSH, CDR2 LQKENI. Unmatched junction bases numbered 6, after V lost 0 bases and J lost 2 bases. This CDR3 has 16 amino acids. The CDR3 protein is CASSPPTNRGNTEAFF. CDR3 DNA: TGTGCCAGCTCACCACCCACTAACAGGGGAAACACTGAAGCTTTCTTT.

The V gene is TRBV19, the J gene TRBJ2-3; TRBD2 matches at 10 bases. J lost 4 bases, V lost 6 bases, and 7 bases had no gene match. This CDR3 has 15 residues. Looked up from germline, CDR1 is LNHDA and CDR2 is SQIVND (reference sequence). CDR3 nucleotides: TGTGCCAGTAGAAAAGCGGGAGGGCCGGCAGATACGCAGTATTTT. It is translated as CASRKAGGPADTQYF.

Turning to this clone: The sample holds other DNA sequences that translate to the same CDR3. The V call is TRBV3-1 (or the pseudogene TRBV3-2), the J call TRBJ1-2; the D gene is possibly TRBD1 (6 bases). Trimming took off 3 bases at V and 4 bases at J, with 9 bases between the two ends. Germline CDR1 LGHDT, CDR2 YNNKEL (reference sequence). The CDR3 has 13 residues. DNA of the CDR3: TGTGCCAGCAGCCAGGAACAGGGCTATGGCTACACCTTC. This codes for CASSQEQGYGYTF.

Within the sample, this clone is medium-sized. The chain has TRBV19 and TRBJ1-5, with no clear D. Trimming shortened V by 7 bases and J by 1 base, and 11 bases separated the two germline ends. From germline, CDR1 is LNHDA and CDR2 SQIVND (reference sequence). The CDR3 has 14 amino acids. CDR3 region: CASTLSPSNQPQHF. Written as DNA, the CDR3 is TGTGCCAGTACCCTGAGTCCGAGCAATCAGCCCCAGCATTTT.